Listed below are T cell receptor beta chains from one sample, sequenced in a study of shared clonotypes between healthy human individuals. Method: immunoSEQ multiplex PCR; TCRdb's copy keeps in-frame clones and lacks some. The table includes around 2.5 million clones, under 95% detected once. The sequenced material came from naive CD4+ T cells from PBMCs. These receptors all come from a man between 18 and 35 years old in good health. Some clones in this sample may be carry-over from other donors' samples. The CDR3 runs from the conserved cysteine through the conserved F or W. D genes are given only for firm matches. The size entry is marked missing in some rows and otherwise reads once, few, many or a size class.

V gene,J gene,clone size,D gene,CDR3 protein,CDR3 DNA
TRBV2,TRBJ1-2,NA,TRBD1,CASRPGTVEYGYTF,TGTGCCAGCAGGCCCGGGACAGTCGAATATGGCTACACCTTC
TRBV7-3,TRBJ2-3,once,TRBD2,CASSWTGGSTDTQYF,TGTGCCAGCAGCTGGACGGGGGGTAGCACAGATACGCAGTATTTT
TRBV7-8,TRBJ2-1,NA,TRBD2,CASSLGASGSMGEQFF,TGTGCCAGCAGCCTCGGGGCTAGCGGGAGTATGGGTGAGCAGTTCTTC
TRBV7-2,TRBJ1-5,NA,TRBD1,CASSHTGAQPQHF,TGTGCCAGCAGCCATACAGGGGCTCAGCCCCAGCATTTT
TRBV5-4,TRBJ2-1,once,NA,CASSNRDWQMRWQFF,TGTGCCAGCAGCAACCGGGACTGGCAAATGCGGTGGCAGTTCTTC
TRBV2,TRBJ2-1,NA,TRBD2,CASRGGLAGRDEQFF,TGTGCCAGCAGGGGGGGACTAGCGGGACGGGATGAGCAGTTCTTC
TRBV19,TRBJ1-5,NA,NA,CASSDQGGSNQPQHF,TGTGCCAGTAGTGACCAGGGTGGGAGCAATCAGCCCCAGCATTTT
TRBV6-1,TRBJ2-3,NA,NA,CASVRAPFTDTQYF,TGTGCCTCCGTGAGAGCTCCTTTCACAGATACGCAGTATTTT
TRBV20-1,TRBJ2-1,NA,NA,CSADLYNEQFF,TGCAGTGCCGACCTATACAATGAGCAGTTCTTC
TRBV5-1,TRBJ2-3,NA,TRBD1,CASSPPPGQGGWTSTDTQYF,TGCGCCAGCAGCCCGCCCCCGGGACAGGGGGGATGGACTAGCACAGATACGCAGTATTTT
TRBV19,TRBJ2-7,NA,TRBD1,CASSIRDSYEQYF,TGTGCCAGTAGTATACGGGACAGCTACGAGCAGTACTTC
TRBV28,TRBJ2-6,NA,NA,CASIPSGANVLTF,TGTGCCAGCATCCCAAGTGGGGCCAACGTCCTGACTTTC
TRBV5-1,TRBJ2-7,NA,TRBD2,CASSPPSGAVLEQYF,TGCGCCAGCAGTCCCCCTAGCGGAGCGGTACTAGAGCAGTACTTC
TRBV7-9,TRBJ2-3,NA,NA,CASSSGPYTQYF,TGTGCCAGCAGCTCCGGACCCTATACGCAGTATTTT
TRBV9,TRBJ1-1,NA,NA,CASSVQGGTEAFF,TGTGCCAGCAGCGTACAGGGTGGCACTGAAGCTTTCTTT
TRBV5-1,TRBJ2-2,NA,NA,CASKSPQGSTGELFF,TGCGCCAGCAAGTCTCCGCAGGGGTCCACCGGGGAGCTGTTTTTT
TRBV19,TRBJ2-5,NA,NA,CASSIEFLETQYF,TGTGCCAGTAGTATCGAGTTTTTAGAGACCCAGTACTTC
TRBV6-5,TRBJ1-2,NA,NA,CASRETAMDGYTF,TGTGCCAGCAGGGAGACCGCCATGGACGGCTACACCTTC
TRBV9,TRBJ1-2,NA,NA,CASSVGAANYGYTF,TGTGCCAGCAGCGTAGGGGCGGCTAACTATGGCTACACCTTC
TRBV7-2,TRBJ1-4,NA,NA,CASSLARNEKLFF,TGTGCCAGCAGCTTAGCCCGTAATGAAAAACTGTTTTTT
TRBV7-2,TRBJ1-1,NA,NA,CASSRDMGANTEAFF,TGTGCCAGCAGCCGCGACATGGGGGCGAACACTGAAGCTTTCTTT
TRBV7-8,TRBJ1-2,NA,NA,CASSLAYPAGVHGYTF,TGTGCCAGCAGCTTAGCGTATCCCGCAGGGGTCCATGGCTACACCTTC
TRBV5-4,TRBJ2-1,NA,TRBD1,CASSSTGDLYNEQFF,TGTGCCAGCAGCTCGACAGGGGATCTCTACAATGAGCAGTTCTTC
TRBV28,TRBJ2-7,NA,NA,CASSGYYEQYF,TGTGCCAGCAGTGGTTACTACGAGCAGTACTTC
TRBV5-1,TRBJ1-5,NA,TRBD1,CASSPGGQGLGQPQHF,TGCGCCAGCAGCCCTGGGGGACAGGGGTTAGGGCAGCCCCAGCATTTT
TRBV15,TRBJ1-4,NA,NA,CATSRGGRGALF,TGTGCCACCAGCAGAGGGGGCCGGGGCGCACTTTTT
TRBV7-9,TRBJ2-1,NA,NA,CASSDPPNRAGDHNEQFF,TGTGCCAGCAGCGACCCTCCAAACAGGGCGGGGGACCACAATGAGCAGTTCTTC
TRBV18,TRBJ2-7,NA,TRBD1,CASSPTGTGSYEQYF,TGTGCCAGCTCACCAACTGGGACAGGGTCCTACGAGCAGTACTTC
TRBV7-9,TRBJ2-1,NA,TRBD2,CASSTGLANEQFF,TGTGCCAGCAGCACGGGACTAGCAAATGAGCAGTTCTTC
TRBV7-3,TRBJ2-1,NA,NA,CASSRGTNNEQFF,TGTGCCAGCAGCCGCGGGACAAACAATGAGCAGTTCTTC
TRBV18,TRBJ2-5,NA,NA,CASSPIQQKETQYF,TGTGCCAGCTCACCGATACAGCAGAAAGAGACCCAGTACTTC
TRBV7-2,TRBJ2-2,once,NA,CASRPSAGELFF,TGTGCCAGCAGACCCTCGGCCGGGGAGCTGTTTTTT
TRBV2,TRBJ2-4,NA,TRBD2,CASSEVSGRDIQYF,TGTGCCAGCAGTGAAGTCAGCGGGAGGGACATTCAGTACTTC
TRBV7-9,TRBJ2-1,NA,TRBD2,CASSLELAGANEQFF,TGTGCCAGCAGCTTAGAACTAGCGGGAGCCAATGAGCAGTTCTTC
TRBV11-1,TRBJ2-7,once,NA,CASSWGHPYEQYF,TGTGCCAGCAGCTGGGGACATCCCTACGAGCAGTACTTC
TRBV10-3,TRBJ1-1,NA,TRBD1,CAISELSGGSEAFF,TGTGCCATCAGTGAGTTGTCAGGGGGCTCGGAAGCTTTCTTT
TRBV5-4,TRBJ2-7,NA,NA,CASSLGAGWAYEQYF,TGTGCCAGCAGCTTGGGTGCAGGCTGGGCCTACGAGCAGTACTTC
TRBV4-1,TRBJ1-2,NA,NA,CASSQMTSSNYGYTF,TGCGCCAGCAGCCAAATGACTTCTTCTAACTATGGCTACACCTTC
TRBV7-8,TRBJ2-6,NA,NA,CASSLRGILNGANVLTF,TGTGCCAGCAGCTTACGAGGCATCTTGAACGGGGCCAACGTCCTGACTTTC
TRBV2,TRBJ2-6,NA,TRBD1,CATGGTGPSGANVLTF,TGTGCCACAGGCGGGACAGGCCCCTCTGGGGCCAACGTCCTGACTTTC
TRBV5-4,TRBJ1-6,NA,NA,CASSTPGAPLHF,TGTGCCAGCAGCACACCCGGAGCACCCCTCCACTTT
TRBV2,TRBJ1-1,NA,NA,CASSVLGGTNTEAFF,TGTGCCAGCAGTGTGTTGGGGGGAACGAACACTGAAGCCTTCTTT
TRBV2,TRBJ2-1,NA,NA,CASSSGSWQFF,TGTGCCAGCAGTTCCGGGTCTTGGCAGTTCTTC
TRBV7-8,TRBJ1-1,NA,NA,CASSSQMRAPNTEAFF,TGTGCCAGCAGCTCCCAAATGCGGGCCCCGAACACTGAAGCTTTCTTT